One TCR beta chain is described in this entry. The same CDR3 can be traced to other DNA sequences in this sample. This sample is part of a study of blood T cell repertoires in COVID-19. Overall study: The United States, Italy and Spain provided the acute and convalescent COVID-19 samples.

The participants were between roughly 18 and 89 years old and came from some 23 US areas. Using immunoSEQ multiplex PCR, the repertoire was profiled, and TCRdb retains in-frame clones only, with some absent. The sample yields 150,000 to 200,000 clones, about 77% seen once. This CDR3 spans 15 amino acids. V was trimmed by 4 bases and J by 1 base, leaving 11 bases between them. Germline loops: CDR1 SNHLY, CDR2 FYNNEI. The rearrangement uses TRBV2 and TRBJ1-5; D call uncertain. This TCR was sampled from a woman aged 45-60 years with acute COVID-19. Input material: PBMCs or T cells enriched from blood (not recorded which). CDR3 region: CASSGQAISNQPQHF. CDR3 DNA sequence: TGTGCCAGCAGTGGGCAGGCCATAAGCAATCAGCCCCAGCATTTT. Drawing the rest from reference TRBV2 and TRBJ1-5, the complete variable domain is EPEVTQTPSHQVTQMGQEVILRCVPISNHLYFYWYRQILGQKVEFLVSFYNNEISEKSEIFDDQFSVERPDGSNFTLKIRSTKLEDSAMYFCASSGQAISNQPQHFGDGTRLSIL.